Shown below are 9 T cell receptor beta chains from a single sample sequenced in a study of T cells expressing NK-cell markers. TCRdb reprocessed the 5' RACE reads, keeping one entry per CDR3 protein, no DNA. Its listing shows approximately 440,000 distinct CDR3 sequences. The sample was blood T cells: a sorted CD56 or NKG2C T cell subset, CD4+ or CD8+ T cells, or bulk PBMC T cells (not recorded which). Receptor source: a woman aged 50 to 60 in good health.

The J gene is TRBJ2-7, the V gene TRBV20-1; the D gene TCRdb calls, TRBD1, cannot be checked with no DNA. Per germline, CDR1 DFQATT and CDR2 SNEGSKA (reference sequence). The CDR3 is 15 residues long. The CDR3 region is CSAKPGGRSSYEQYF.

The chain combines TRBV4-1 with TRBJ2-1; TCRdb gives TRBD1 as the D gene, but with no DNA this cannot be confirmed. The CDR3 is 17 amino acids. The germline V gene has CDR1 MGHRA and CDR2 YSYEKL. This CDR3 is CASSQGPDRGFHNEQFF.

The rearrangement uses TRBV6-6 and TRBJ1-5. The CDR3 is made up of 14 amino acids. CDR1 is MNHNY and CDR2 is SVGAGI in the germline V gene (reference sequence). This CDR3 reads CASSYTGPNQPQHF.

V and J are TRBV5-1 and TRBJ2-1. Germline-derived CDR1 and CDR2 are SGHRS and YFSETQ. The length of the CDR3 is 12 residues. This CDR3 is CASSSTLDEQFF.

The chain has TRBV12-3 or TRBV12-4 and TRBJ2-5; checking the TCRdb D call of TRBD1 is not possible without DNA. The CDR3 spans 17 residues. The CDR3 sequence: CASSSLGMTGRQETQYF.

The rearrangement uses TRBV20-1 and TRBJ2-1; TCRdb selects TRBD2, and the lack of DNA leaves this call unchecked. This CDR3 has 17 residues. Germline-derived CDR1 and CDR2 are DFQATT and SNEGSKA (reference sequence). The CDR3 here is CSARVWTSGREHNEQFF.

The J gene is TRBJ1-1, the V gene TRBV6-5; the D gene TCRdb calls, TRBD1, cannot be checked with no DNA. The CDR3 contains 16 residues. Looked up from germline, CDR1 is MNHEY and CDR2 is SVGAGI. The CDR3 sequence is CASSYRTVNMNTEAFF.

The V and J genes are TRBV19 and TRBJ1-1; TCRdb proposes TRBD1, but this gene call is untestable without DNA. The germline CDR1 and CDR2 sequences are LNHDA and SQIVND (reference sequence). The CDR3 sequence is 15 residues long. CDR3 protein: CASSIDIPRGTEAFF.

The CDR3: CASSLEFWSGGRGEQFF. The chain links TRBV11-2 to TRBJ2-1; the D gene TCRdb calls, TRBD1, cannot be checked with no DNA. Germline V CDR1 and CDR2: SGHAT, FQNNGV. CDR3 length: 17 residues.